This record looks at one TCR beta chain sequence and its context. Its antigen is currently not known. Qualities for individual bases were not recorded, and no much larger clone is one base off. The data originate from a study of shared T cell receptors in the human thymus (dated by TCRdb to the early 2020s). In terms of the full investigation: The study examined how the human thymus generates shared, self-reactive T-cell receptor alpha chains.

The germline V and J ends show losses of 3 bases and 6 bases respectively, and no gene match explains 9 bases of the junction. The germline V gene (reference sequence) provides CDR1 LNHNV and CDR2 YYDKDF. CDR3 length: 16 amino acids, cysteine to phenylalanine. Just the 48-base CDR3 DNA is kept, in frame starting at base 1. Library method: the immunoSEQ multiplex PCR assay. TCRdb took this table from immuneACCESS and kept in-frame rearrangements with V and J called. Such tables lack part of the clones; where checked against another copy, unresolved V genes explain under half of the gap, and the rest is unexplained. The sample table holds hundreds of thousands of clones, of which roughly 86% were seen once. Of the sample, about 0.0094% falls within the top ten clones. These sequences were also reported in another study, on human thymus T cells. The second paper further reports: In Finland, the donors were immunologically healthy infants who were having open corrective cardiac surgery for congenital heart defects. Thymus tissue was obtained as surgical resects removed during corrective cardiac surgery. Usage of V and J gene segments appeared to be biased in both the thymic and the peripheral blood repertoires. According to the related research, thymic TCR repertoires were highly overlapping among unrelated individuals. The study used eight infant thymus samples plus four related peripheral blood samples to characterize TCR alpha and beta repertoires. Donor ages ranged from roughly 7 to 250 days, and the cohort comprised roughly 6 male and a couple of female infants. Thymocytes were freed from the tissue by mechanical means and kept at -70 degrees C as pellets of roughly 8.5-31 million cells. A QIAsymphony instrument was used to extract genomic DNA from the frozen cell pellets. The immunoSEQ multiplex PCR assay was used to amplify the TCRB and TCRAD loci from a standardized quantity of quality-controlled genomic DNA. The amplicons spanned the V(D)J region and were long enough to cover the CDR3 and allow V and J genes to be identified. The commercial immunoSEQ service was used to sequence amplicons on an Illumina platform. Primer bias and sequencing errors were corrected as previously described, and TCRAD and TCRB were defined on the basis of the IMGT database. Analysis of the repertoires was done with immunoSEQ Analyzer 3.0 and VDJTools and included basic statistics, V/J segment usage, diversity estimates, rarefaction and pairwise overlap. Diversity was estimated using the Chao1, ChaoE, Efron-Thisted, Shannon and inverse Simpson indices, and was also estimated on datasets down-sampled to the size of the smallest sample. Repertoire overlap used strict matching of CDR3 nucleotide sequence, V gene and J gene, with Jaccard-based multidimensional scaling clustering. On average, about 730,000 unique TCRB clonotypes were obtained from thymus samples, compared with about 84,000 from blood samples.

Recombination joined TRBV15 with TRBJ2-2; 8 central bases correspond to TRBD2. Sequencing input: thymocytes. The sequence was obtained from a boy younger than two with a congenital heart defect. Donor details come from another sample of the same person, matched by shared clones. CDR3 sequence: CATSSTGTRTPGELFF. In nucleotide form, the sequence is TGTGCCACCAGCAGTACCGGGACTAGAACCCCCGGGGAGCTGTTTTTT. The CDR3 plus the reference TRBV15 and TRBJ2-2 genes for the other parts give the full variable domain: DAMVIQNPRYQVTQFGKPVTLSCSQTLNHNVMYWYQQKSSQAPKLLFHYYDKDFNNEADTPDNFQSRRPNTSFCFLDIRSPGLGDTAMYLCATSSTGTRTPGELFFGEGSRLTVL.